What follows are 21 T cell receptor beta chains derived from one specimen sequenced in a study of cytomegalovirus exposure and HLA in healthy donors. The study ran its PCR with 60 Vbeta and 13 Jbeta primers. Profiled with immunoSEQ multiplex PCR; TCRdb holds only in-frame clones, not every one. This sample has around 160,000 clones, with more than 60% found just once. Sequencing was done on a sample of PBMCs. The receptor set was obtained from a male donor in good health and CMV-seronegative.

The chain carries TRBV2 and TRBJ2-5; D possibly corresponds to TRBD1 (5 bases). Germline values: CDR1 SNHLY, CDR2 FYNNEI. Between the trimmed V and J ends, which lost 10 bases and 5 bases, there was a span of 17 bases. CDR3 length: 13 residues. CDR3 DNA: TGTGCCACTCATGAAGGGGTTCTGGAGACCCAGTACTTC. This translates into CATHEGVLETQYF.

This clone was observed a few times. The CDR3 reads CARHLAGVETQYF. Here the CDR3 DNA reads TGTGCCAGACACCTAGCGGGAGTGGAGACCCAGTACTTC. The J gene is TRBJ2-5, the V gene TRBV2, with 10 bases fitting TRBD2. From germline, CDR1 is SNHLY and CDR2 FYNNEI. Germline trimming cut 9 bases from V and 5 bases from J; bases unmatched to any gene: 6. CDR3 length equals 13 residues. Full variable domain (rest looked up from reference TRBV2 and TRBJ2-5): EPEVTQTPSHQVTQMGQEVILRCVPISNHLYFYWYRQILGQKVEFLVSFYNNEISEKSEIFDDQFSVERPDGSNFTLKIRSTKLEDSAMYFCARHLAGVETQYFGPGTRLLVL.

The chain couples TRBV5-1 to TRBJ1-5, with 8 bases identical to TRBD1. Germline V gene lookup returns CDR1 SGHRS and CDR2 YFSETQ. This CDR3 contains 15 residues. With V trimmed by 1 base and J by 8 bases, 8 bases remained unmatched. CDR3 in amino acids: CASSLRPGGQEPQHF. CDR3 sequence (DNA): TGCGCCAGCAGCTTGCGGCCAGGGGGCCAGGAGCCCCAGCATTTT.

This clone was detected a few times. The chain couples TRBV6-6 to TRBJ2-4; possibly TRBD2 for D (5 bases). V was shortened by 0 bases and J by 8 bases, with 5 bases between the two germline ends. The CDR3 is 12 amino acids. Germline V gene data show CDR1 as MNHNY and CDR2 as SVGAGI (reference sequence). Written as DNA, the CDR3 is TGTGCCAGCAGTTACTCGAGGGACATTCAGTACTTC. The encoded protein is CASSYSRDIQYF.

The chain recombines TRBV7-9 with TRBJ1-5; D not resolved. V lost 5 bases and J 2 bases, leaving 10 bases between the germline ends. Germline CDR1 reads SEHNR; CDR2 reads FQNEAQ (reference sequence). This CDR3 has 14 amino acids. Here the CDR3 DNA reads TGTGCCAGCAGCCCTGCAGGTGGCAATCAGCCCCAGCATTTT. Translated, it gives CASSPAGGNQPQHF.

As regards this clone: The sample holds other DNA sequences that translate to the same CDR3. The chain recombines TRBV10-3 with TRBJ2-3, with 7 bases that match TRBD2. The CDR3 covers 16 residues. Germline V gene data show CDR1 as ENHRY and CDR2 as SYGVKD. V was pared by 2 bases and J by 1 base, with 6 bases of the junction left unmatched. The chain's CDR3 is CAISEGPGLRTDTQYF. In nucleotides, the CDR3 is TGTGCCATCAGTGAGGGCCCGGGACTACGCACAGATACGCAGTATTTT.

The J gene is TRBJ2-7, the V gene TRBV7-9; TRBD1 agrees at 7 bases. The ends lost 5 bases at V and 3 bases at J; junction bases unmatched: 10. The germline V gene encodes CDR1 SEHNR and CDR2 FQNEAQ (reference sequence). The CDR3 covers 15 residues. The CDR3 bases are TGTGCCAGCAGCGTCGGGACAGCCGCCGTCTACGAGCAGTACTTC. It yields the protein CASSVGTAAVYEQYF.

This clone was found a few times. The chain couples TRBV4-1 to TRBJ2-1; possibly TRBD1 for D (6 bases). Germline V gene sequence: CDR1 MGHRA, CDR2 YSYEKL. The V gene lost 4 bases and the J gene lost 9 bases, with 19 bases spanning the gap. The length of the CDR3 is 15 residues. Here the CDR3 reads CASSLTGNTIGEQFF. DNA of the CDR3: TGCGCCAGCAGCCTTACAGGGAATACAATTGGTGAGCAGTTCTTC.

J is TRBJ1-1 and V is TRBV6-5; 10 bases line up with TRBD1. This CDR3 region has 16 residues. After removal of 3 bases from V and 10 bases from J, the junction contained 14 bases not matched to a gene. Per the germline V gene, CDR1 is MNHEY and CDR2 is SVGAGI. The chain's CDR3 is CASSYRGQGLISGAFF. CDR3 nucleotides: TGTGCCAGCAGTTATAGGGGACAGGGGTTAATATCGGGAGCTTTCTTT.

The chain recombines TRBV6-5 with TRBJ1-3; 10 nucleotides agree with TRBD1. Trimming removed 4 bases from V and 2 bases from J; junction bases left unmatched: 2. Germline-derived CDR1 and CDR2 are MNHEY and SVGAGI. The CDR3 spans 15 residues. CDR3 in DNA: TGTGCCAGCAGTTTGGGACAGGGGCCTGGAAACACCATATATTTT. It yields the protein CASSLGQGPGNTIYF.

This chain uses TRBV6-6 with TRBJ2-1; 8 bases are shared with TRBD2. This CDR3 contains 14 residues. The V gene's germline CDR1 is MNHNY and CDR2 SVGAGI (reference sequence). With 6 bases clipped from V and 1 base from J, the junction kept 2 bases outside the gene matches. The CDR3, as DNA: TGTGCCAGCAGCTCTAGCGGGTCCTACAATGAGCAGTTCTTC. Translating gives CASSSSGSYNEQFF.

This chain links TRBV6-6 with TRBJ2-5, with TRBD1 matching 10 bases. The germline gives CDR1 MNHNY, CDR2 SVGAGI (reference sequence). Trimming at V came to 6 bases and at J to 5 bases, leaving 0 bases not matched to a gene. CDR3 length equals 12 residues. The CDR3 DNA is TGTGCCAGCAGGACAGGGGGCGAGACCCAGTACTTC. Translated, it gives CASRTGGETQYF.

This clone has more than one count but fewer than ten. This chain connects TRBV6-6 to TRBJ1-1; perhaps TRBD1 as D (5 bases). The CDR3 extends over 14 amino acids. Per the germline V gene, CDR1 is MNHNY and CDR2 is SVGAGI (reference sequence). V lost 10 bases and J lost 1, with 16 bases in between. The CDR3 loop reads CAISRDGENTEAFF. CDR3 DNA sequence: TGTGCCATAAGCAGGGATGGGGAGAACACTGAAGCTTTCTTT.

CDR3 sequence reads: CASSGLAGEETQYF. CDR3 nucleotide sequence: TGTGCCAGCAGTGGACTAGCGGGGGAGGAGACCCAGTACTTC. The chain combines TRBV7-9 with TRBJ2-5, with 13 nucleotides matching TRBD2. From germline, CDR1 is SEHNR and CDR2 FQNEAQ (reference sequence). V lost 6 bases and J lost 5; bases outside the gene matches: 3. The CDR3 has 14 residues.

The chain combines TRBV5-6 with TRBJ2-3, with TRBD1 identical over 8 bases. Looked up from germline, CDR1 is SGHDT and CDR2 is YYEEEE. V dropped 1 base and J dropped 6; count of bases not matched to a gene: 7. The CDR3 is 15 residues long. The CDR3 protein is CASSLSRTGSDTQYF. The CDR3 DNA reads TGTGCCAGCAGCTTGAGTCGGACAGGGAGCGATACGCAGTATTTT.

The CDR3 region has the DNA TGTGCCAGTAGTACAGGAGGGACAGGGGGTCCCTCCTATGGCTACACCTTC. It yields the protein CASSTGGTGGPSYGYTF. V is TRBV19 and J is TRBJ1-2; 11 positions agree with TRBD1. This CDR3 region has 17 residues. Germline CDR1 LNHDA, CDR2 SQIVND (reference sequence). V shed 4 bases and J 4 bases; nucleotides not matched to a gene: 11. The variable domain in full, completed from reference TRBV19 and TRBJ1-2, reads DGGITQSPKYLFRKEGQNVTLSCEQNLNHDAMYWYRQDPGQGLRLIYYSQIVNDFQKGDIAEGYSVSREKKESFPLTVTSAQKNPTAFYLCASSTGGTGGPSYGYTFGSGTRLTVV.

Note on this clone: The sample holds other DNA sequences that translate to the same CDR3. The DNA for the CDR3 is TGTGCCAGCAGCCTGGACAGTAACTATGGCTACACCTTC. This codes for CASSLDSNYGYTF. The rearrangement joins TRBV7-9 to TRBJ1-2; D perhaps matches TRBD1 (6 bases). The CDR3 totals 13 residues. Per the germline V gene, CDR1 is SEHNR and CDR2 is FQNEAQ (reference sequence). V shed 5 bases and J shed 1 base, with 8 bases lying between them.

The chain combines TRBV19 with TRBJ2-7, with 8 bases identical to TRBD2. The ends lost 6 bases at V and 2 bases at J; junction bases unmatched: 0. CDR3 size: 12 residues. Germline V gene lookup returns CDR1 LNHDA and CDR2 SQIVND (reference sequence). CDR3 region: CASSGGAYEQYF. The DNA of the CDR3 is TGTGCCAGTAGCGGGGGGGCCTACGAGCAGTACTTC.

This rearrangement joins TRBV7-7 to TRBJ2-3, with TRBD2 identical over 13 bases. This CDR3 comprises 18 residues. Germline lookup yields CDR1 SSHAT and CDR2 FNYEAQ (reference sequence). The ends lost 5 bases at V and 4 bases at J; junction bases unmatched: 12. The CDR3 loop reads CASSTHRTSGSNPDTQYF. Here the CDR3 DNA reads TGTGCCAGCAGCACCCACCGGACTAGCGGGAGTAATCCAGATACGCAGTATTTT.

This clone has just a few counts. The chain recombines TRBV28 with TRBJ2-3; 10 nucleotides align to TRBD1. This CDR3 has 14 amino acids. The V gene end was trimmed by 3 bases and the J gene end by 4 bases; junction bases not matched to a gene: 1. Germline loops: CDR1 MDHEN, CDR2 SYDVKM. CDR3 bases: TGTGCCAGCAGTTTTGGACAGGGGGCAGATACGCAGTATTTT. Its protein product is CASSFGQGADTQYF.

The CDR3 region has the DNA TGTGCCAGCAGCTTGGTAGTTGGGGGGTCCCCCACTGAAGCTTTCTTT. The encoded protein is CASSLVVGGSPTEAFF. The J gene is TRBJ1-1, the V gene TRBV7-9, with a weak D call TRBD1 (5 bases). The germline gives CDR1 SEHNR, CDR2 FQNEAQ (reference sequence). CDR3 size: 16 residues. V lost 3 bases, J lost 4 bases, and 18 bases lay in between.